What follows is one T cell receptor (beta chain) and its context. The CDR3 extends over 14 amino acids. Germline CDR1 KGHDR, CDR2 SFDVKD. V was clipped by 3 bases and J by 8 bases, with 13 bases between them. These data are taken from a study of control samples from healthy donors and cancer patients. The method was immunoSEQ multiplex PCR; TCRdb's version includes in-frame clones alone and lacks a portion of them. The data hold approximately 100,000 clones, with around nine tenths observed a single time. Material: blood. This TCR came from a young man in good health. The V gene is TRBV24-1, the J gene TRBJ2-1; D possibly corresponds to TRBD1 (6 bases). The CDR3 DNA is TGTGCCACCAGTGATAGTCAGGGGTGGTATGAGCAGTTCTTC. This codes for CATSDSQGWYEQFF.